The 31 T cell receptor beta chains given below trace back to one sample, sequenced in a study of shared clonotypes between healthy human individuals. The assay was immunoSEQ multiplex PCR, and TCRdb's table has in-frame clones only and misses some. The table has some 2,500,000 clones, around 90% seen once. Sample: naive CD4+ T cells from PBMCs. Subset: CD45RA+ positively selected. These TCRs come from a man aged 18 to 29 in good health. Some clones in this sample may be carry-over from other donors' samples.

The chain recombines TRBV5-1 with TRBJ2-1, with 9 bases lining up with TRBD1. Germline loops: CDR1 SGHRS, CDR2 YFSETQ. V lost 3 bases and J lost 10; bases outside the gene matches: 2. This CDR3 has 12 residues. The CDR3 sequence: CASSWTGDEQFF. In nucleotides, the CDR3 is TGCGCCAGCAGCTGGACAGGGGACGAGCAGTTCTTC.

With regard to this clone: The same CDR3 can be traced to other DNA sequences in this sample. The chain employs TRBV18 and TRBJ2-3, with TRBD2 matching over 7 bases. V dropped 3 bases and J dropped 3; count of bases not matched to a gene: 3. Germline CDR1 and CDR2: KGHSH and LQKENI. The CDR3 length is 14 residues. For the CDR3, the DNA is TGTGCCAGCTCACCTCGCGGGAGAACAGATACGCAGTATTTT. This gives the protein CASSPRGRTDTQYF. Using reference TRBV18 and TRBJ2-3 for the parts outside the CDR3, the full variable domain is NAGVMQNPRHLVRRRGQEARLRCSPMKGHSHVYWYRQLPEEGLKFMVYLQKENIIDESGMPKERFSAEFPKEGPSILRIQQVVRGDSAAYFCASSPRGRTDTQYFGPGTRLTVL.

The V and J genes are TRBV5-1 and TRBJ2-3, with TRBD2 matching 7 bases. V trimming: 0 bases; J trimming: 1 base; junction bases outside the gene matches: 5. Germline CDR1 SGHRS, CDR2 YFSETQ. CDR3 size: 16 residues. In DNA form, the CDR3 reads TGCGCCAGCAGCTTGGGGGACTACGCCCGCACAGATACGCAGTATTTT. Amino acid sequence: CASSLGDYARTDTQYF.

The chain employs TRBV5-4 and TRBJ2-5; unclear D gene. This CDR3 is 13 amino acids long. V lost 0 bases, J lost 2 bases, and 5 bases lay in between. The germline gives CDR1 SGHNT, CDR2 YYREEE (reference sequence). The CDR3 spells CASSLVTQETQYF. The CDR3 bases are TGTGCCAGCAGCTTGGTGACACAAGAGACCCAGTACTTC.

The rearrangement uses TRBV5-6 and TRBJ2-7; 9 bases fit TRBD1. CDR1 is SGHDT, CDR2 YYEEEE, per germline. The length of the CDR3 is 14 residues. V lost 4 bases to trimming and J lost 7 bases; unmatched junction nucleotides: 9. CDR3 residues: CASSGTGTGYEQYF. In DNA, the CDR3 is TGTGCCAGCAGCGGTACCGGGACAGGGTATGAGCAGTACTTC.

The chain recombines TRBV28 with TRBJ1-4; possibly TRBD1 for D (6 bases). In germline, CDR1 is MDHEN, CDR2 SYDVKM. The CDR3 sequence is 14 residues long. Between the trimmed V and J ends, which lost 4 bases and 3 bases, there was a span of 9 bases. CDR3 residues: CASSSGHPNEKLFF. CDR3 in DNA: TGTGCCAGCAGTTCGGGACACCCTAATGAAAAACTGTTTTTT.

CDR3 residues: CASSFPGLGIYEQYF. CDR3 nucleotide sequence: TGTGCCAGCAGCTTTCCGGGACTCGGAATCTACGAGCAGTACTTC. The chain links TRBV7-9 to TRBJ2-7, with D maybe TRBD2 (6 bases). CDR1 SEHNR and CDR2 FQNEAQ come from the germline V gene (reference sequence). Trimming pared 3 bases from V and 3 bases from J, leaving 15 bases between. The CDR3 spans 15 residues.

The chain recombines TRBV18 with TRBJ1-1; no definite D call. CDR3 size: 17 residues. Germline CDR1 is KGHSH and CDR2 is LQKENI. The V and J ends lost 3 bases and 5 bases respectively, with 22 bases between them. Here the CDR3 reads CASSPVYLGRAGTEAFF. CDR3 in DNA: TGTGCCAGCTCACCCGTTTACCTTGGACGAGCGGGGACTGAAGCTTTCTTT.

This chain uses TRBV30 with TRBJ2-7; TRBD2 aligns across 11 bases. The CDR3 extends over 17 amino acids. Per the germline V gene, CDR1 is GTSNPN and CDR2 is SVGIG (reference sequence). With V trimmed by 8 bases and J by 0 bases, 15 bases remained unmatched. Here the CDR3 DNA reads TGTGCCGGGACGGGGCTAGCGGGAGGCCGATTCTCCTACGAGCAGTACTTC. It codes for CAGTGLAGGRFSYEQYF.

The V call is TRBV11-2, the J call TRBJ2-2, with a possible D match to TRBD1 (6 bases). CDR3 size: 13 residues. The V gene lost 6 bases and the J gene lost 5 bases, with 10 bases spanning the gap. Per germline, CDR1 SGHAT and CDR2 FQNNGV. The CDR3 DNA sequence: TGTGCCAGCAGATCGGGACAAACCGGGGAGCTGTTTTTT. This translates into CASRSGQTGELFF.

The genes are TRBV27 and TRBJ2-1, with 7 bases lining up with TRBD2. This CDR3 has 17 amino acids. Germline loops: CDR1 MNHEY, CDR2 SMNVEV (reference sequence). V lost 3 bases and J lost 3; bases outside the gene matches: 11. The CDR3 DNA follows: TGTGCCAGCAGTTTTGGATCTAGCGGAATCCTCTACAATGAGCAGTTCTTC. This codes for CASSFGSSGILYNEQFF.

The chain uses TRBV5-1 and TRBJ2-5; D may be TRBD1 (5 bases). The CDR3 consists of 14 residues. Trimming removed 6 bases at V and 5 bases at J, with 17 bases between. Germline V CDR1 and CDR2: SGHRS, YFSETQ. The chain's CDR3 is CASNGGHGEETQYF. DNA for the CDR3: TGCGCCAGCAATGGCGGACACGGCGAGGAGACCCAGTACTTC.

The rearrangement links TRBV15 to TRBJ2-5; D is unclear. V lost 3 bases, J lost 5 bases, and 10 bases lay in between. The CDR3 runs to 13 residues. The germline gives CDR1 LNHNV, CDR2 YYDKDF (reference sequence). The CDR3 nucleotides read TGTGCCACCAGCAGGGATAAGACGGAGACCCAGTACTTC. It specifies CATSRDKTETQYF.

CDR3: CASSQEREQFF. DNA of the CDR3: TGTGCCAGCTCACAGGAGCGGGAGCAGTTCTTC. The V and J genes are TRBV18 and TRBJ2-1; D perhaps matches TRBD2 (5 bases). CDR1 and CDR2 from the germline V gene are KGHSH and LQKENI. Trimming took 4 bases from V and 10 from J, leaving 8 bases between them. This CDR3 has 11 residues.

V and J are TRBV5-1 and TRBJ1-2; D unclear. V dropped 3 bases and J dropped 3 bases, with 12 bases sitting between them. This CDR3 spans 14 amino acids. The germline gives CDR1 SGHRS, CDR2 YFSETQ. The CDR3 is CASSSIQPDYGYTF. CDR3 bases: TGCGCCAGCAGCTCCATACAGCCCGACTATGGCTACACCTTC.

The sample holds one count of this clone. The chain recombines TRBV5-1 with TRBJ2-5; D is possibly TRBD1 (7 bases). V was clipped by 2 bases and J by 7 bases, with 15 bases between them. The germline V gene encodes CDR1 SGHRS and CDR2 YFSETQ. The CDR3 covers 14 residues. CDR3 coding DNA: TGCGCCAGCAGCTTCGGTGGGCAGGGGGGGACCCAGTACTTC. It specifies CASSFGGQGGTQYF.

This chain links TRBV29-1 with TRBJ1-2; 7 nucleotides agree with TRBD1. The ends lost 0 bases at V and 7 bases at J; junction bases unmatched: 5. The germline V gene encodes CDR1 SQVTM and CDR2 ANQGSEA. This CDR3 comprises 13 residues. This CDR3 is CSVEDRQGVGYTF. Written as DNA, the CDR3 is TGCAGCGTTGAAGATCGGCAGGGGGTTGGCTACACCTTC.

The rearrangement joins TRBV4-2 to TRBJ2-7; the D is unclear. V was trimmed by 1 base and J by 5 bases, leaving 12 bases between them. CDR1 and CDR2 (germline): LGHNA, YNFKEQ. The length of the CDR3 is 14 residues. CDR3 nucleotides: TGTGCCAGCAGCCAAGTGAGGCGGCCAGACGAGCAGTACTTC. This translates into CASSQVRRPDEQYF.

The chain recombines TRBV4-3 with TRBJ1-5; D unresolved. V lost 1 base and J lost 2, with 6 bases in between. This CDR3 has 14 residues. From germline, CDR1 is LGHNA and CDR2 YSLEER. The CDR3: CASSQGQGNQPQHF. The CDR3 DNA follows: TGCGCCAGCAGCCAAGGCCAGGGCAATCAGCCCCAGCATTTT.

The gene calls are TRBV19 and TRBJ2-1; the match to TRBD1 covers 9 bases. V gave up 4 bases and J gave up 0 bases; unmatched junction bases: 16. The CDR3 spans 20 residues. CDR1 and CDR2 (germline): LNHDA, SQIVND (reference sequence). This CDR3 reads CASSNRRDREKSNSYNEQFF. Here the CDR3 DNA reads TGTGCCAGTAGTAATAGGAGGGACAGGGAAAAATCAAACTCCTACAATGAGCAGTTCTTC. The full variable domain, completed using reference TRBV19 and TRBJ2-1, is DGGITQSPKYLFRKEGQNVTLSCEQNLNHDAMYWYRQDPGQGLRLIYYSQIVNDFQKGDIAEGYSVSREKKESFPLTVTSAQKNPTAFYLCASSNRRDREKSNSYNEQFFGPGTRLTVL.

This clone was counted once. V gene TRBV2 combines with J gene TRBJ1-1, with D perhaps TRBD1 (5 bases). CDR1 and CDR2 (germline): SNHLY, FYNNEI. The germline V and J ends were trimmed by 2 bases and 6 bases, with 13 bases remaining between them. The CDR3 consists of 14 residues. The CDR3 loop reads CASSENPRGSEAFF. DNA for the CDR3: TGTGCCAGCAGTGAAAACCCTAGGGGCTCTGAAGCTTTCTTT.

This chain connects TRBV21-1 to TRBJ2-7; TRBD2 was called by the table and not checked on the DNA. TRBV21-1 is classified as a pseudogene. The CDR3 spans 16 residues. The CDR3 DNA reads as TGTGCCAGCACGACCCAGGACGGGGAAAGCTCCTACGAGCAGTACTTC. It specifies CASTTQDGESSYEQYF.

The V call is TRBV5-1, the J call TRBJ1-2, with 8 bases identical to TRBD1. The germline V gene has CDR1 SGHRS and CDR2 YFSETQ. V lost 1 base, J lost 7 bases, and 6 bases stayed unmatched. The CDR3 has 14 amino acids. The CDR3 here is CASSLPGGVSGYTF. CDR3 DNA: TGCGCCAGCAGCTTGCCAGGGGGCGTTAGTGGCTACACCTTC.

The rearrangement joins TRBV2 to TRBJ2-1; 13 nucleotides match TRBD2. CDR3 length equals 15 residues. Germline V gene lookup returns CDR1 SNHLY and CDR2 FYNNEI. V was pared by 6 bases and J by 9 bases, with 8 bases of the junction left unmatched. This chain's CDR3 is CASRLGLAGVSEQFF. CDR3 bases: TGTGCCAGCAGACTCGGACTAGCGGGAGTTAGTGAGCAGTTCTTC.

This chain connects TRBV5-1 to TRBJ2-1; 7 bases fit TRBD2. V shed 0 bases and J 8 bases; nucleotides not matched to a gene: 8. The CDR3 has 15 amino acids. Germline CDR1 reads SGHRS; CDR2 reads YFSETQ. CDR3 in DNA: TGCGCCAGCAGCTTGGGACTAGCTACCGGCGATGAGCAGTTCTTC. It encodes CASSLGLATGDEQFF.

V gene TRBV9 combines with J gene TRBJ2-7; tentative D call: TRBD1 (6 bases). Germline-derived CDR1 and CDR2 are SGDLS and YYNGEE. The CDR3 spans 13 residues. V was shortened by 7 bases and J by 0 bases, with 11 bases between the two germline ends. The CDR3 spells CASGRDNSYEQYF. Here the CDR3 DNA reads TGTGCCAGCGGACGGGACAACTCCTACGAGCAGTACTTC.

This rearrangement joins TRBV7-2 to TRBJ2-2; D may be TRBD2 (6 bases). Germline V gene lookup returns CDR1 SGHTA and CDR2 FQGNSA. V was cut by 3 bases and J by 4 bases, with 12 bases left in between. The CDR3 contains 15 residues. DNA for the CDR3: TGTGCCAGCAGCTTGCCAAAAGCGGGCACCGGGGAGCTGTTTTTT. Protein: CASSLPKAGTGELFF.

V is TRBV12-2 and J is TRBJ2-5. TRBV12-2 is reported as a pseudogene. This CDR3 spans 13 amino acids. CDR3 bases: TGTGCAAGTCGCTTAGTGTTTGTGGAGACCCAGTACTTC. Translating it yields CASRLVFVETQYF.

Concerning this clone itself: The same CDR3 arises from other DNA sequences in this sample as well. CDR3: CASRTGDTGELFF. Here the CDR3 DNA reads TGCGCCAGCAGGACCGGAGACACCGGGGAGCTGTTTTTT. The chain joins TRBV5-1 to TRBJ2-2, with D hard to call. CDR3 length: 13 amino acids. The V and J ends lost 5 bases and 3 bases respectively, with 8 bases between them. CDR1 is SGHRS, CDR2 YFSETQ, per germline.

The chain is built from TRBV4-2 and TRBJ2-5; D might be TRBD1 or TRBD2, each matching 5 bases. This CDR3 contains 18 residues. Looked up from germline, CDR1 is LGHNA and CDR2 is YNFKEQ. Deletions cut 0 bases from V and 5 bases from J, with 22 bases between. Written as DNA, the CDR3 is TGTGCCAGCAGCCAAGATGCGATCACGGGACGGAACTGGGAGACCCAGTACTTC. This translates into CASSQDAITGRNWETQYF.

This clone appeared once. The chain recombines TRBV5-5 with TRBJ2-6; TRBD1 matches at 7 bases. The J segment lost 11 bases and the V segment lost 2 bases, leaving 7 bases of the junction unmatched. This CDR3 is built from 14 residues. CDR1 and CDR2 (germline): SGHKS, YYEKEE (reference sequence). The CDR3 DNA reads TGTGCCAGCAGCTTCGACAGGGCTAGAGACGTCCTGACTTTC. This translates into CASSFDRARDVLTF.